This is a list of T cell receptor beta chains from one sample in a study of blood T cell repertoires in COVID-19. Here immunoSEQ multiplex PCR was the method, and the copy in TCRdb shows in-frame clones only, minus some. The profile covers over 200,000 clones, with roughly 85% appearing a single time and 10% to 13% taken by the ten largest. The specimen was PBMCs or T cells enriched from blood (not recorded which). All receptors derive from a man aged 25-45 years who had recovered from COVID-19. Both conserved end residues are part of each CDR3. The D gene is left open where the match is weak. Clone size is not always given. Where it is, it says once, few, many or a class for expanded clones.

>.|TRBJ1-2|.|TRBV30
TGTGCCTGGAGGCCCAGGACTTCCGACTATGGCTACACCTTC
CAWRPRTSDYGYTF
>.|TRBJ2-7|.|TRBV5-4
TGTGCCAGCAGCTTGGCGTGTCTAGCTGTCTACGAGCAGTACTTC
CASSLACLAVYEQYF
>TRBD2|TRBJ2-5|once|TRBV7-9
TGTGCCAGCAGCCGCGGGACTAGCGGATTAGGGGGGGAGACCCAGTACTTC
CASSRGTSGLGGETQYF
>TRBD2|TRBJ2-7|.|TRBV9
TGTGCCAGCAGCGTCGGGAGGAGGTCCTACGAGCAGTACTTC
CASSVGRRSYEQYF
>.|TRBJ2-6|.|TRBV7-2
TGTGCCAGCAGCTTAATAGCTGGGGCCAACGTCCTGACTTTC
CASSLIAGANVLTF
>.|TRBJ2-1|.|TRBV30
TGTGCCTGGGAGCGATCTAACCAAGCGTTCTTC
CAWERSNQAFF
>TRBD1|TRBJ2-3|.|TRBV18
TGTGCCAGCTCACCAAACAGGGGTGATACGCAGTATTTT
CASSPNRGDTQYF
>.|TRBJ1-1|.|TRBV27
TGTGCCAGCAGTTGGGGGGGCCTGGGACAACAAAATGAAGCTTTCTTT
CASSWGGLGQQNEAFF
>.|TRBJ2-1|.|TRBV7-9
TGTGCCAGCAGCCCCCAGGCCTCCTACAATGAGCAGTTCTTC
CASSPQASYNEQFF
>.|TRBJ1-2|.|TRBV12-3/TRBV12-4
TGTGCCAGCAGTCCAAAACACATCGGCTACACCTTC
CASSPKHIGYTF
>.|TRBJ2-3|.|TRBV7-8
TGTGCCAGCAGCTTAGCTTTGGTCGCGGGAAGAGATACGCAGTATTTT
CASSLALVAGRDTQYF
>.|TRBJ1-3|.|TRBV6-1
TGTGCCAGCAGTGAACTACCAACCATTGCAGGGGCCGCCTCTGGAAACACCATATATTTT
CASSELPTIAGAASGNTIYF
>TRBD1|TRBJ1-1|.|TRBV5-4
TGTGCCAGCAGCGGGGGGACAGGGATATTAGAAGCTTTCTTT
CASSGGTGILEAFF
>TRBD1|TRBJ2-7|.|TRBV5-1
TGCGCCAGCAGCTTAGAGCAAAACAGGGGAACCTACGAGCAGTACTTC
CASSLEQNRGTYEQYF